This T cell receptor beta chain originates from a study of T cells after yellow fever vaccination. At the level of the study: Low-cell-number fractions underwent preparation using SMART-Seq v4 Ultra Low Input. The study's findings and limits: Clones from primary vaccination mostly reappeared after the booster (approximately 96% CD4, just over 85% CD8).

As concerns this clonotype: Its antigen is unknown.

Production of TCR cDNA was by 5'RACE template switching, which also added a universal primer site and UMIs. MiXCR, applied by TCRdb to the 5' RACE reads, yields one record per CDR3 protein. The table records about 360,000 distinct CDR3 sequences, 6.2% of them present only once. In germline, CDR1 is SGHAT, CDR2 FQNNGV. Trimming removed 5 bases from V and 1 base from J, with 11 bases in between. This CDR3 is 14 amino acids long. Material: PBMCs, obtained 5 days after the yellow fever booster vaccination. The genes are TRBV11-2 and TRBJ1-1; unclear D gene. The sequence was collected from a man aged 25-45 years who received the YFV17D yellow fever vaccine. CDR3 DNA sequence: TGTGCCAGCAGCGGTTGGACGGAGAACACTGAAGCTTTCTTT. It specifies CASSGWTENTEAFF.